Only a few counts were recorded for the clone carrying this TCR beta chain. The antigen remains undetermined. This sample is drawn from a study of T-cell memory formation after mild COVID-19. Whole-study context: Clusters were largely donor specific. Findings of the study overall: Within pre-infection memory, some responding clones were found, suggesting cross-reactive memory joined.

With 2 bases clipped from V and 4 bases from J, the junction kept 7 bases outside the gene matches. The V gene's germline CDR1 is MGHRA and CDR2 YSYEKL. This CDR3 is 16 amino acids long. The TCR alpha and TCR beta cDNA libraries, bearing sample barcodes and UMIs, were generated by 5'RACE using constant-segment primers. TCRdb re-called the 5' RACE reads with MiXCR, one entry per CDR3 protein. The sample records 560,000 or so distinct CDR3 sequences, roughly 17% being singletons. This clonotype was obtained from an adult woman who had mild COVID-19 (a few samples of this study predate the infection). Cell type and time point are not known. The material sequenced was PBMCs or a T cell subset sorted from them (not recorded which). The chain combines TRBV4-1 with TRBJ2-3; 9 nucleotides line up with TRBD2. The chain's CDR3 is CASSQFARGGADTQYF. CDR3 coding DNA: TGCGCCAGCAGCCAATTTGCGCGGGGGGGCGCAGATACGCAGTATTTT.